Given below is one T cell receptor (beta chain) in context. Its antigen is currently not known. No qualities accompany the bases; no much larger clone lies one base away. CDR1 MNHEY and CDR2 SVGAGI were looked up in the germline V gene. Counted from cysteine to phenylalanine, this CDR3 has 13 amino acids. CDR3 DNA only is kept here, 39 bases in frame from base 1. Between the V and J ends, shortened by 6 bases and 4 bases respectively, the junction contains 12 bases. The data belong to a study of shared clonotypes between healthy human individuals (dated by TCRdb to the early 2020s). For context, the study as a whole: A couple of women and three men aged 18 to 49 years were included in the cohort. For each donor, three plates each were used for CD4 naive and CD4 memory, two plates were used for CD8 naive, and one plate was used for CD8 memory. The study deeply sequenced blood TCR repertoires of about 5 healthy adults to estimate repertoire size and the extent of clonotype sharing between individuals. Different laboratories and diverse techniques were used to prepare libraries and sequence TCR repertoires, to increase sequencing depth and limit assay-specific biases. Per donor, leukapheresis produced somewhere between about 0.94 and 8.9 billion PBMCs. Points the paper makes about the study in general: Because the study included a small number of donors, the genetic and exposure-history diversity represented was limited. Naive subsets generally had larger estimated clonotype richness than memory subsets did. When a handful of donors were compared, the shared fraction of clonotypes was about 5.2% for naive CD4, around 4% for naive CD8, more than 2% for memory CD4, and 0.35% to 0.4% for memory CD8. Sampling was restricted to blood, and TCR repertoires in tissue are likely to differ from TCR repertoires in blood. Pairwise subsampling indicated that sequencing depth was expected to affect the degree of clonotype sharing among donors. Higher generation probabilities were observed for clonotypes shared by all four sorted-subset donors than for non-shared clonotypes. Even with the large sequencing depth, rarefaction of the sorted-subset datasets indicated that sequencing was incomplete.

Using the deep immunoSEQ assay, multiplex PCR amplified TCR CDR3 regions from genomic DNA. For each cell subset, the extracted genomic DNA was distributed evenly across all wells of several immunoSEQ 96-well plates, and each plate served as one replicate. For sorted subsets, each replicate PCR was loaded with 200 ng genomic DNA, equivalent to 25,000 to 35,000 T cell genomes. The purified libraries were quantified using a Qubit 3.0 fluorometer, sized with a Bioanalyzer 2100, and then quantified again using the KAPA Library Quantification kit. Every immunoSEQ 96-well plate was sequenced on a dedicated single-read 150-cycle Illumina NextSeq 550 flow cell. In the original analysis: Because the immunoSEQ output included only junctional sequences and no quality scores, the filtering could not be the same as the filtering used for full-length reads. Sequences were annotated with PyIR, a Python wrapper for IgBLAST v1.9, using IMGT germline references to assign V/J genes and CDR3. Reads were filtered out if the reads had weak V/J assignments (E-value above 1e-6), no CDR3, stop codons, out-of-frame junctions, or ambiguous translated residues. V3J clonotypes were defined as sequences sharing an identical inferred V gene, J gene, and CDR3 amino acid sequence. Percentage overlap between repertoires was computed as shared unique clonotypes divided by the size of the smaller repertoire. Repertoire richness was assessed with RTK rarefaction, the Chao1 estimator, and Recon v2.1 estimates of unobserved clonotypes. Generation probabilities for all TCRbeta clonotypes obtained by the gDNA method from a handful of donors were computed using OLGA. What TCRdb holds here is the immuneACCESS table cut down to in-frame rearrangements. Part of the clones is not present; checked against another copy, under half of the missing clones reflect an unresolved V gene, and the others are unexplained. V and J calls and clone size are those listed in that table; D and trimming were worked out from the DNA. The sample data list 2 million to 2.5 million clones, and about 95% of these were observed just once. 1.1% of the sample belongs to the ten largest clones.

CD8 naive samples were obtained by positive selection for CCR7 among CD45RO-negative cells, yielding a CD45RA+CCR7+ population from which TemRA cells were excluded. Healthy HIV-negative adults with no recently reported acute infections or vaccinations were included as donors. Every donor was a Caucasian adult residing in Nashville, Tennessee, USA. Blood was collected by leukapheresis, and PBMCs were isolated by Ficoll-Histopaque density gradient centrifugation and then cryopreserved in liquid nitrogen vapor phase. Analytical flow cytometry was used to check the purity and quantity of each magnetically sorted T cell population. Genomic DNA was isolated from each sorted fraction and quantified by UV absorbance on a Nanodrop 2000c.

This TCR was recovered from a young man in good health. The rearrangement joined TRBV6-5 to TRBJ1-2, with the D gene not clear enough to name. Material: naive CD8+ T cells sorted from blood. What this sample's cell subset or site label stands for: CD45RA+CCR7+. The CDR3 protein is CASSPTSSYGYTF. The base sequence is TGTGCCAGCAGCCCCACAAGTAGCTATGGCTACACCTTC.